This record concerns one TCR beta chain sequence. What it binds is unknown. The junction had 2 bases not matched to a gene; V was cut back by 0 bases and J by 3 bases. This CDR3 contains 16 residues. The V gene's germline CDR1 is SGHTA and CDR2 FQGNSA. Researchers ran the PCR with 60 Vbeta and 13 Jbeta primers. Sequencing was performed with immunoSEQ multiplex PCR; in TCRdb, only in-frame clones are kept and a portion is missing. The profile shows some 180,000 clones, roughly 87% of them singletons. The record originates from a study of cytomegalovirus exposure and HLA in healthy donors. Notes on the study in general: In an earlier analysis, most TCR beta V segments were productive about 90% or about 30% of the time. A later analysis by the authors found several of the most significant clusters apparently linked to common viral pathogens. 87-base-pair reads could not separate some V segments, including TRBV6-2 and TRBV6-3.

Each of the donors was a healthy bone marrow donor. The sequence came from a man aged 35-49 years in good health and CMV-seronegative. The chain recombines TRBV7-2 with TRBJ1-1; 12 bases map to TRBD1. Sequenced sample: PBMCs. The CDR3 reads CASSLAGTGGYTEAFF. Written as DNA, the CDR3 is TGTGCCAGCAGCTTAGCGGGGACAGGGGGCTACACTGAAGCTTTCTTT.